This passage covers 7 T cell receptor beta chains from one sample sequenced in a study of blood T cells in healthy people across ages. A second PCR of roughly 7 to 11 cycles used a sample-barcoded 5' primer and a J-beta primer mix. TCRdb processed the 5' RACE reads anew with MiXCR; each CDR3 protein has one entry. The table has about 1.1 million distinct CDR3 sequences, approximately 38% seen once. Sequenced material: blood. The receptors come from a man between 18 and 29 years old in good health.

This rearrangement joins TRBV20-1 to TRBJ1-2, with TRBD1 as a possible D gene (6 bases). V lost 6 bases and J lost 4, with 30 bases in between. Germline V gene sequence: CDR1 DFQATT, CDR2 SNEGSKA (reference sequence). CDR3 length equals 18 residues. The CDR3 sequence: CSAQTGGPQPLGSYGYTF. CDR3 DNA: TGCAGTGCACAAACGGGGGGGCCACAACCCCTAGGAAGCTATGGCTACACCTTC.

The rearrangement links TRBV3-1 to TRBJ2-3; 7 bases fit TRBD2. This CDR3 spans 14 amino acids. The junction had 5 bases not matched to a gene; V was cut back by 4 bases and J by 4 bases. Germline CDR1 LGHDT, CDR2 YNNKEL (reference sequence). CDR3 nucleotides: TGTGCCAGCAGCCCCCTGGGGGGGTCAGATACGCAGTATTTT. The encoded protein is CASSPLGGSDTQYF.

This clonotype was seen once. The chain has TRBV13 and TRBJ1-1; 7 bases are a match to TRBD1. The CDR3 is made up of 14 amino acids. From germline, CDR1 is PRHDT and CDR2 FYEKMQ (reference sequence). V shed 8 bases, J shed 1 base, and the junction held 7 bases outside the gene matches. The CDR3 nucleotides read TGTGCCAGCGGCCCTAGACAGGGGAACACTGAAGCTTTCTTT. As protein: CASGPRQGNTEAFF.

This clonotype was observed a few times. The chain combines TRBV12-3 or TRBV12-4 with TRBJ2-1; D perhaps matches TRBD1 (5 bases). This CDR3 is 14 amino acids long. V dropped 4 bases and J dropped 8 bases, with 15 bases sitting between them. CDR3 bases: TGTGCCAGCAGTTCGAGCCCAGGGAACGATGAGCAGTTCTTC. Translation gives CASSSSPGNDEQFF.

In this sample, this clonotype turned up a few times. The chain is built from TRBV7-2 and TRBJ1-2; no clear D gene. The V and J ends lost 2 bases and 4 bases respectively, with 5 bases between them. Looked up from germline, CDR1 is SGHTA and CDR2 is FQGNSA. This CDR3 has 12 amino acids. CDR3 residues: CASSLNLYGYTF. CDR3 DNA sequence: TGTGCCAGCAGCTTAAACCTCTATGGCTACACCTTC.

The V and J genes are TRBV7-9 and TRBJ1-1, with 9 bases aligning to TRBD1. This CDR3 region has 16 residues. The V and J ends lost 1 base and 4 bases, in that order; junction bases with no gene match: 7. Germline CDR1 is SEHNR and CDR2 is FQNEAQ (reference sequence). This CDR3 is CASSLGAGTGSTEAFF. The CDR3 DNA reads TGTGCCAGCAGCTTAGGGGCGGGGACAGGGAGCACTGAAGCTTTCTTT.

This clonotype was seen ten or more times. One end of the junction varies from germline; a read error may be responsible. The CDR3 reads CASSLGGGSNQPQHF. The CDR3 DNA reads as TGCGCCAGCAGCTTGGGCGGGGGGAGCAATCAGCCCCAGCATTTT. V is TRBV12-3 or TRBV12-4 and J is TRBJ1-5; D is possibly TRBD1 (5 bases). CDR3 length: 15 residues.